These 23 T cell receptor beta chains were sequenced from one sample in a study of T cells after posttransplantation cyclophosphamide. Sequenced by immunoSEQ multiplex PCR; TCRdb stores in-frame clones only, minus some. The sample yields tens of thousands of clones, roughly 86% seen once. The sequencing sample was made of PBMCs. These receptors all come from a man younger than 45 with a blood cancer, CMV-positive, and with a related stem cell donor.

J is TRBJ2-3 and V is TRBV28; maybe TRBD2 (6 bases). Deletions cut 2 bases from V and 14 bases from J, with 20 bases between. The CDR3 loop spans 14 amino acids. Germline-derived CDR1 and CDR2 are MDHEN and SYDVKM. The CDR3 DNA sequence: TGTGCCAGCAGTTTAAGCTCAGTCGGGAGTCTCCCGTATTTT. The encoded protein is CASSLSSVGSLPYF.

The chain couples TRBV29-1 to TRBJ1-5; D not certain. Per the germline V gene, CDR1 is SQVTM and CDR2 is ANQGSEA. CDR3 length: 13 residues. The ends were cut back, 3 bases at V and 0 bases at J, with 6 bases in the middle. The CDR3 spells CSVDGGSNQPQHF. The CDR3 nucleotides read TGCAGCGTTGACGGCGGTAGCAATCAGCCCCAGCATTTT.

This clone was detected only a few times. CDR3 protein: CASRSGGSDTEAFF. DNA for the CDR3: TGTGCCAGTAGATCGGGGGGATCTGACACTGAAGCTTTCTTT. The chain combines TRBV19 with TRBJ1-1, with D perhaps TRBD1 (5 bases). This CDR3 is 14 amino acids long. From germline, CDR1 is LNHDA and CDR2 SQIVND (reference sequence). V lost 6 bases and J lost 3, with 14 bases in between. The full variable domain, in which reference TRBV19 and TRBJ1-1 provide the parts outside the CDR3, is DGGITQSPKYLFRKEGQNVTLSCEQNLNHDAMYWYRQDPGQGLRLIYYSQIVNDFQKGDIAEGYSVSREKKESFPLTVTSAQKNPTAFYLCASRSGGSDTEAFFGQGTRLTVV.

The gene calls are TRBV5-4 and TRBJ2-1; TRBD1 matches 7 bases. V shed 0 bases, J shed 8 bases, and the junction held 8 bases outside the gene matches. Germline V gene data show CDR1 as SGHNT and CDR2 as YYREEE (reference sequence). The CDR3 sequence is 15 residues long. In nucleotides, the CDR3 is TGTGCCAGCAGCTTGGCCATAGACAGGGTCGATGAGCAGTTCTTC. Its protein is CASSLAIDRVDEQFF. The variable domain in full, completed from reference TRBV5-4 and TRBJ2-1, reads ETGVTQSPTHLIKTRGQQVTLRCSSQSGHNTVSWYQQALGQGPQFIFQYYREEENGRGNFPPRFSGLQFPNYSSELNVNALELDDSALYLCASSLAIDRVDEQFFGPGTRLTVL.

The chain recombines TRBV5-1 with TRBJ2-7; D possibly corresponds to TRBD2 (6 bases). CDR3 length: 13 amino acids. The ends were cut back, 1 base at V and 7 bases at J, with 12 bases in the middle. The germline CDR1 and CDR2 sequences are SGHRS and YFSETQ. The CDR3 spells CASSLTGVGEQYF. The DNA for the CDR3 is TGCGCCAGCAGCTTGACGGGAGTGGGTGAGCAGTACTTC.

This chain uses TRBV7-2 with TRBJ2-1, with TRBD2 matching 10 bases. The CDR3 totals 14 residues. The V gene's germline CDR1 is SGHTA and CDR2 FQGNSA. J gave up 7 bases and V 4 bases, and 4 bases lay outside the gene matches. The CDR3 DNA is TGTGCCAGCAGCTCGGGACTAGCGATAAATGAGCAGTTCTTC. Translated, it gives CASSSGLAINEQFF. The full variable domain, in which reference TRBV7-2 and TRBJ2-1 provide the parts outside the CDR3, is GAGVSQSPSNKVTEKGKDVELRCDPISGHTALYWYRQSLGQGLEFLIYFQGNSAPDKSGLPSDRFSAERTGGSVSTLTIQRTQQEDSAVYLCASSSGLAINEQFFGPGTRLTVL.

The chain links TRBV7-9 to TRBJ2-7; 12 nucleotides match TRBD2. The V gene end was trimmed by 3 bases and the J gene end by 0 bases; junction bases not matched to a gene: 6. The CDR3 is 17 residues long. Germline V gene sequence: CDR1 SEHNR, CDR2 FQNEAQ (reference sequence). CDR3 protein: CASSLTSGSRSSYEQYF. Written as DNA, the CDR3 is TGTGCCAGCAGCTTGACTAGCGGGAGCCGTAGCTCCTACGAGCAGTACTTC.

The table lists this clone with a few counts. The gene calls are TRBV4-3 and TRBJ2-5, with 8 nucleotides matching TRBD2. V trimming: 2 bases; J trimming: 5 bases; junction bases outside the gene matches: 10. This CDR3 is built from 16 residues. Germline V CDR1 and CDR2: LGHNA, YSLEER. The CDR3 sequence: CASSQTSGSGGETQYF. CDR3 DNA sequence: TGCGCCAGCAGCCAAACTAGCGGCAGTGGTGGGGAGACCCAGTACTTC.

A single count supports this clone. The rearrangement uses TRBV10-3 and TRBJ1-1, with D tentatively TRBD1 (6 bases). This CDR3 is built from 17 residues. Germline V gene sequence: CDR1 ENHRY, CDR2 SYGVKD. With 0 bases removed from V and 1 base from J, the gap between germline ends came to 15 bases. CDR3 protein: CAISESIRGWENTEAFF. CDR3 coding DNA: TGTGCCATCAGTGAGTCTATCAGGGGATGGGAGAACACTGAAGCTTTCTTT.

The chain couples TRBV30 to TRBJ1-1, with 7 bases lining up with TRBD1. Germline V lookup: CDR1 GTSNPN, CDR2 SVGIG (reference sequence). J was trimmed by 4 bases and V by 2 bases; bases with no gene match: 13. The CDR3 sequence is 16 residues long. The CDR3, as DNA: TGTGCCTGGAGTACCCCCTACGCGGGACAGATCACTGAAGCTTTCTTT. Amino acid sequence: CAWSTPYAGQITEAFF.

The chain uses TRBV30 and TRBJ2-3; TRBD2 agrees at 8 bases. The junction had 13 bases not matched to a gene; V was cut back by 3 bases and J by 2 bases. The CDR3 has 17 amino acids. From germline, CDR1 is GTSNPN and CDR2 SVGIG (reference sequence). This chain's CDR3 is CAWSPRAGGRITDTQYF. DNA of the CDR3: TGTGCCTGGAGCCCGCGTGCGGGGGGACGTATCACAGATACGCAGTATTTT.

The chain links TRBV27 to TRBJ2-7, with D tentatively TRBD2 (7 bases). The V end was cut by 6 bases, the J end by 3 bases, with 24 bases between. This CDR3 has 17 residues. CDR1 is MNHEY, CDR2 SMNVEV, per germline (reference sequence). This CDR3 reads CASSPRGGPGAYYEQYF. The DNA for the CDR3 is TGTGCCAGCAGCCCAAGGGGGGGACCCGGAGCCTACTACGAGCAGTACTTC.

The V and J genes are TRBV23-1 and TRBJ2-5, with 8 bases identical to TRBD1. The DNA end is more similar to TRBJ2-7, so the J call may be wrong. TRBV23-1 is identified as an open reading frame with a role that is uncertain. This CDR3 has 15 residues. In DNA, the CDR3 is TGCGCCAGCAGTCAATCTAGGACAGGGACCTGCGAGCAGTACTTC. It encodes CASSQSRTGTCEQYF.

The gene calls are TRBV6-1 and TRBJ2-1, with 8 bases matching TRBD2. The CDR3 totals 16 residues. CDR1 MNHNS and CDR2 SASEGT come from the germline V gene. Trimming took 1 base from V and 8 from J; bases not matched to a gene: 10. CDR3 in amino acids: CASSEGGTSYFDEQFF. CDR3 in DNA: TGTGCCAGCAGTGAAGGGGGGACTAGTTATTTCGATGAGCAGTTCTTC.

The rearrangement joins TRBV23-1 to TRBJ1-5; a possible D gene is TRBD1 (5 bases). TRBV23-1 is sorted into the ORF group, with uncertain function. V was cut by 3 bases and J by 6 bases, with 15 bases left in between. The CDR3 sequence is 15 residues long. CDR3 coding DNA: TGCGCCAGCAGTCAGGGGGGAAGTCGCGGTCAGCCCCAGCATTTT. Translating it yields CASSQGGSRGQPQHF.

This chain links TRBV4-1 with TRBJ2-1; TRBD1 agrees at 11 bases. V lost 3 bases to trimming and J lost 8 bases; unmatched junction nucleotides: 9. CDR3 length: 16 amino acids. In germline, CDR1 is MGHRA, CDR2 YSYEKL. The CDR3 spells CASSHAGTGGTDEQFF. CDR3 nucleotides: TGCGCCAGCAGCCATGCCGGGACAGGGGGGACCGATGAGCAGTTCTTC.

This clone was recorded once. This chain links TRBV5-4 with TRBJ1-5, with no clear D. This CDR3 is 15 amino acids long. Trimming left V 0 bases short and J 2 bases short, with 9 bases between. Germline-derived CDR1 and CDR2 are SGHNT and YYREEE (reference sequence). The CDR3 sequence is CASSLDGSGNQPQHF. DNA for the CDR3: TGTGCCAGCAGCTTGGACGGGTCCGGCAATCAGCCCCAGCATTTT. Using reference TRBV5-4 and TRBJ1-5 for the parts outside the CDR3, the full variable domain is ETGVTQSPTHLIKTRGQQVTLRCSSQSGHNTVSWYQQALGQGPQFIFQYYREEENGRGNFPPRFSGLQFPNYSSELNVNALELDDSALYLCASSLDGSGNQPQHFGDGTRLSIL.

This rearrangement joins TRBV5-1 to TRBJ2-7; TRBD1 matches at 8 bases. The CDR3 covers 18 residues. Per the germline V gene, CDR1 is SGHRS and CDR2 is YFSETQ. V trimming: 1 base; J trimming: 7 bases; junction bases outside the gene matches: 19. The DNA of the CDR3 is TGCGCCAGCAGCTTGAAAAGGGGACAGGTCGGGGTTTCGCTAGAGCAGTACTTC. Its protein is CASSLKRGQVGVSLEQYF. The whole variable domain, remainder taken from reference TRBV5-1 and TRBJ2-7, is KAGVTQTPRYLIKTRGQQVTLSCSPISGHRSVSWYQQTPGQGLQFLFEYFSETQRNKGNFPGRFSGRQFSNSRSEMNVSTLELGDSALYLCASSLKRGQVGVSLEQYFGPGTRLTVT.

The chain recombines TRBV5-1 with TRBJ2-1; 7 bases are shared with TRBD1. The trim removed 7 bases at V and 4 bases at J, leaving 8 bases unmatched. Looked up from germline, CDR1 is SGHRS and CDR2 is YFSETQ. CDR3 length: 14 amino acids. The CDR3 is CASSSGQTYNEQFF. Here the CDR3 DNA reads TGCGCCAGCTCTTCGGGACAGACGTACAATGAGCAGTTCTTC.

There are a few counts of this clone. CDR3 region: CASRFTGYSYNEQFF. As DNA, the CDR3 is TGTGCCAGCAGGTTTACGGGATACTCCTACAATGAGCAGTTCTTC. This chain links TRBV6-5 with TRBJ2-1; D perhaps matches TRBD2 (5 bases). Germline values: CDR1 MNHEY, CDR2 SVGAGI. The CDR3 consists of 15 residues. V lost 6 bases and J lost 0, with 12 bases in between.

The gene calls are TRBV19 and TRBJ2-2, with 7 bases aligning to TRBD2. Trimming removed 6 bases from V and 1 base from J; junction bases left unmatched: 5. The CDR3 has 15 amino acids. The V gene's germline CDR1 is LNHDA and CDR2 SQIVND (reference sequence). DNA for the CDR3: TGTGCCAGTAGCCCCCAGCGGGGGAACACCGGGGAGCTGTTTTTT. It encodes CASSPQRGNTGELFF.

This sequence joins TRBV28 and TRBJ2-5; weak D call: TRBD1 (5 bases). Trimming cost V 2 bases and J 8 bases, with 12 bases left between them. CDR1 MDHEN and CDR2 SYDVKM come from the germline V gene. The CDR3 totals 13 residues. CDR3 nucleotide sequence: TGTGCCAGCAGTTTAGGGGCCCCAGGCACCCAGTACTTC. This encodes CASSLGAPGTQYF.

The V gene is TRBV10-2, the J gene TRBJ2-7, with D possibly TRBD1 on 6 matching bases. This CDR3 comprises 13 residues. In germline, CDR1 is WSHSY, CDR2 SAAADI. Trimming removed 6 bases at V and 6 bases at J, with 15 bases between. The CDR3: CASSQDRPSEQYF. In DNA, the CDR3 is TGCGCCAGCAGCCAAGACAGGCCCTCCGAGCAGTACTTC.